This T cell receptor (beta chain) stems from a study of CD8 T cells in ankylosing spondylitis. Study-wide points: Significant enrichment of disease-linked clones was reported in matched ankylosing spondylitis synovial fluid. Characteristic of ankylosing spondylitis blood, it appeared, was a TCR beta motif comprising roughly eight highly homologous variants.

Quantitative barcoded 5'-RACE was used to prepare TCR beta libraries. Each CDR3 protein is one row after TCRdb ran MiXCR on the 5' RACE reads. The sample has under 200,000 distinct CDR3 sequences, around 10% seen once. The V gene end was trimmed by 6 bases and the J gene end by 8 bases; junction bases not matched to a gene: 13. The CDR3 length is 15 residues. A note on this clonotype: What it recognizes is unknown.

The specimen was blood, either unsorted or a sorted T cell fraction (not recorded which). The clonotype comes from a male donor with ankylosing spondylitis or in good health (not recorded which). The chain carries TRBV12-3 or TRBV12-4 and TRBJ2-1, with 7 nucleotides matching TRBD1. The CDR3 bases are TGTGCCAGCAGCCCGGCTCAGGGGGAGCGTCATGAGCAGTTCTTC. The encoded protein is CASSPAQGERHEQFF.